Listed below are T cell receptor beta chains from one sample, sequenced in a study of siplizumab effects on memory and regulatory T cells. Assay used: immunoSEQ multiplex PCR; TCRdb lists only in-frame clones, some missing. The data show more than 75,000 clones, roughly 97% seen once. Sequenced input: naive CD4+ T cells sorted from blood. The receptors here all came from a human donor in good health. CDR3s include the opening cysteine and the closing phenylalanine or tryptophan. The order of the fields is CDR3 protein, CDR3 length, V gene, J gene.

cdr3_aa: CASSLEGAVGYGYTF
cdr3_length: 15
v_call: TRBV5-1
j_call: TRBJ1-2

cdr3_aa: CASSIGGEPPYEQYF
cdr3_length: 15
v_call: TRBV19
j_call: TRBJ2-7

cdr3_aa: CASSFSAGTTGELFF
cdr3_length: 15
v_call: TRBV11-2
j_call: TRBJ2-2

cdr3_aa: CASSVVDTEEGTQYF
cdr3_length: 15
v_call: TRBV7-2
j_call: TRBJ2-5

cdr3_aa: CASSPPGQGMSPLHF
cdr3_length: 15
v_call: TRBV7-9
j_call: TRBJ1-6

cdr3_aa: CASSRVGNEKLFF
cdr3_length: 13
v_call: TRBV19
j_call: TRBJ1-4

cdr3_aa: CASSVLAGGDNEQFF
cdr3_length: 15
v_call: TRBV19
j_call: TRBJ2-1

cdr3_aa: CAGGEGVNTEAFF
cdr3_length: 13
v_call: TRBV12-5
j_call: TRBJ1-1

cdr3_aa: CASLTMQSNYGYTF
cdr3_length: 14
v_call: TRBV2
j_call: TRBJ1-2

cdr3_aa: CASSFFGGNSGNTIYF
cdr3_length: 16
v_call: TRBV5-1
j_call: TRBJ1-3

cdr3_aa: CASSFNQGNGYTF
cdr3_length: 13
v_call: TRBV7-9
j_call: TRBJ1-2

cdr3_aa: CSVPDRGGTGELFF
cdr3_length: 14
v_call: TRBV29-1
j_call: TRBJ2-2

cdr3_aa: CASSPGLAGGGEETQYF
cdr3_length: 17
v_call: TRBV14
j_call: TRBJ2-5

cdr3_aa: CASSPERGQPQHF
cdr3_length: 13
v_call: TRBV7-9
j_call: TRBJ1-5